This T cell receptor beta chain appears in the sequencing data of a study of blood T cell repertoires in COVID-19. Sequenced by immunoSEQ multiplex PCR; TCRdb stores in-frame clones only, minus some. This table holds 250,000 or so clones, roughly four fifths found once. The TCR sequence derives from a woman older than 75 with acute or convalescent COVID-19. The sequenced material came from peripheral blood.

The chain's CDR3 is CASSLIGGSYNEQFF. In DNA form, the CDR3 reads TGTGCCAGCAGCTTAATCGGGGGGTCCTACAATGAGCAGTTCTTC. The rearrangement joins TRBV7-9 to TRBJ2-1; 7 bases fit TRBD2. The CDR3 sequence is 15 residues long. Per the germline V gene, CDR1 is SEHNR and CDR2 is FQNEAQ (reference sequence). Trimming took 2 bases from V and 1 from J; bases not matched to a gene: 2.